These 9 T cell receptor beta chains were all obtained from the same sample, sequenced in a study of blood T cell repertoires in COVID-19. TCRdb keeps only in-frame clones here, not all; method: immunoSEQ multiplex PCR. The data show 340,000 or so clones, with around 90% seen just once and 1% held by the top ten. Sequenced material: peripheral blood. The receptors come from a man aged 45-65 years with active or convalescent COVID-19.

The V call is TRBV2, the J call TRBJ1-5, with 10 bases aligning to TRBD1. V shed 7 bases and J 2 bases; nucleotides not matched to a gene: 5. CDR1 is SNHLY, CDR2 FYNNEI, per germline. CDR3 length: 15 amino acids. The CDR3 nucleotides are TGTGCCAGCAACGAGGGGACAGGGGGCAATCAGCCCCAGCATTTT. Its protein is CASNEGTGGNQPQHF. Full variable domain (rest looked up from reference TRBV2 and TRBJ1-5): EPEVTQTPSHQVTQMGQEVILRCVPISNHLYFYWYRQILGQKVEFLVSFYNNEISEKSEIFDDQFSVERPDGSNFTLKIRSTKLEDSAMYFCASNEGTGGNQPQHFGDGTRLSIL.

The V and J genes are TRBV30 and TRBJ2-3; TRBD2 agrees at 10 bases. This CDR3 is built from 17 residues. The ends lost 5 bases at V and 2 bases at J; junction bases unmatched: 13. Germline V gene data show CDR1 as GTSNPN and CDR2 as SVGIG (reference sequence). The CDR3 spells CAWGGLAIISPTDTQYF. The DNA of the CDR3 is TGTGCCTGGGGGGGACTAGCGATAATCTCCCCCACAGATACGCAGTATTTT. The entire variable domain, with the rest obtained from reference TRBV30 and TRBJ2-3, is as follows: SQTIHQWPATLVQPVGSPLSLECTVEGTSNPNLYWYRQAAGRGLQLLFYSVGIGQISSEVPQNLSASRPQDRQFILSSKKLLLSDSGFYLCAWGGLAIISPTDTQYFGPGTRLTVL.

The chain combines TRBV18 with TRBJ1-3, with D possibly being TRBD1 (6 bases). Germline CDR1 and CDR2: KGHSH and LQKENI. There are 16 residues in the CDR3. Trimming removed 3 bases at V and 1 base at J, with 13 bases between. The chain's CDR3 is CASSPRGLVSGNTIYF. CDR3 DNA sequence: TGTGCCAGCTCACCCAGGGGCCTGGTTTCTGGAAACACCATATATTTT.

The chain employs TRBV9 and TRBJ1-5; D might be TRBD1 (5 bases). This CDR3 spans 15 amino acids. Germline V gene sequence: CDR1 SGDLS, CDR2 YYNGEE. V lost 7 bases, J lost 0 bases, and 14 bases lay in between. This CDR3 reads CASGPQEFSNQPQHF. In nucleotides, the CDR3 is TGTGCCAGCGGACCACAGGAGTTTAGCAATCAGCCCCAGCATTTT.

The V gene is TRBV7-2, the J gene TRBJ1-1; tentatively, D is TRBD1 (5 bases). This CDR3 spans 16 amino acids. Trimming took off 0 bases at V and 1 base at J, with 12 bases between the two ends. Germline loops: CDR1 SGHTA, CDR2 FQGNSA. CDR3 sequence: CASSLAMGGTNTEAFF. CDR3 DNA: TGTGCCAGCAGCTTAGCGATGGGCGGGACGAACACTGAAGCTTTCTTT.

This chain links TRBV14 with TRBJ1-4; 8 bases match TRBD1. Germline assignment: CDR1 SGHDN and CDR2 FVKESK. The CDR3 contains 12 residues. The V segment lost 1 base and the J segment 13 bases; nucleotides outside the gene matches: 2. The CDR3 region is CASSQGDRILFF. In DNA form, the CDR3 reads TGTGCCAGCAGCCAAGGGGACAGGATACTGTTTTTT.

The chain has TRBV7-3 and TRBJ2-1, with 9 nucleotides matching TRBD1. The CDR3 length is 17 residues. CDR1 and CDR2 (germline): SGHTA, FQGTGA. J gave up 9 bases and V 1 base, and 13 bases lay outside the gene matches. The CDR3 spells CASSLRAGTGGEGEQFF. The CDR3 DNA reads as TGTGCCAGCAGCTTAAGGGCGGGAACAGGGGGCGAGGGTGAGCAGTTCTTC. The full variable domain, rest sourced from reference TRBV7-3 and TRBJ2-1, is GAGVSQTPSNKVTEKGKYVELRCDPISGHTALYWYRQSLGQGPEFLIYFQGTGAADDSGLPNDRFFAVRPEGSVSTLKIQRTERGDSAVYLCASSLRAGTGGEGEQFFGPGTRLTVL.

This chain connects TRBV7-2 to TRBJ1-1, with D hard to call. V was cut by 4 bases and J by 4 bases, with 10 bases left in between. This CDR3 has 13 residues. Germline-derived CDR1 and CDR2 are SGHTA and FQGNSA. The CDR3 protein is CASSSRRGTEAFF. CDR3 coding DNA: TGTGCCAGCAGCTCCAGACGGGGCACTGAAGCTTTCTTT.

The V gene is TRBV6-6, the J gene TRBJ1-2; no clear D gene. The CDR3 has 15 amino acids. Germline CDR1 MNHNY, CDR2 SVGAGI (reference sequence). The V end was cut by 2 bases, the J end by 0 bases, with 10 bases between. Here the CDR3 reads CASSYQTPTNYGYTF. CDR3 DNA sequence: TGTGCCAGCAGTTACCAGACACCAACTAACTATGGCTACACCTTC.